This is a list of T cell receptor beta chains from one sample in a study of cytotoxic CD8 clonotypes in ibrutinib-treated CLL. Generated by immunoSEQ multiplex PCR, the TCRdb table keeps only in-frame clones and is missing some. Among some 200,000 clones listed, roughly 73% were seen once. Sample: PBMCs, taken after 12 months of ibrutinib treatment. These receptors were obtained from a human donor with chronic lymphocytic leukemia. The CDR3 runs from the conserved cysteine through the conserved F or W. Each record gives: D gene, V gene, J gene, clone size, CDR3 DNA, CDR3 protein. The D gene is left open where the match is weak. A row's size may be missing; if present it is once, few, many or a size class.

D gene: TRBD1; V gene: TRBV29-1; J gene: TRBJ1-1; clone size: .; CDR3 DNA: TGCAGCGTGTGGACAGGGGAGAACACTGAAGCTTTCTTT; CDR3 protein: CSVWTGENTEAFF
D gene: .; V gene: TRBV2; J gene: TRBJ1-2; clone size: .; CDR3 DNA: TGTGCCAGCAGTGAAGCGCAATACTATGGCTACACCTTC; CDR3 protein: CASSEAQYYGYTF
D gene: .; V gene: TRBV9; J gene: TRBJ2-3; clone size: .; CDR3 DNA: TGTGCCAGCAGCGTCCTTGCTAGCGCTAGCACAGATACGCAGTATTTT; CDR3 protein: CASSVLASASTDTQYF
D gene: .; V gene: TRBV30; J gene: TRBJ1-2; clone size: .; CDR3 DNA: TGTGCCTGGAGTGTATACAGAATTAACTATGGCTACACCTTC; CDR3 protein: CAWSVYRINYGYTF
D gene: TRBD1; V gene: TRBV6-1; J gene: TRBJ1-2; clone size: .; CDR3 DNA: TGTGCCAGCAGTGAAATGACAGGGCCTAACTATGGCTACACCTTC; CDR3 protein: CASSEMTGPNYGYTF
D gene: .; V gene: TRBV6-1; J gene: TRBJ1-5; clone size: .; CDR3 DNA: TGTGCCACCTGGGACGCCCAGGGTAGCAATCAGCCCCAGCATTTT; CDR3 protein: CATWDAQGSNQPQHF
D gene: .; V gene: TRBV15; J gene: TRBJ1-2; clone size: .; CDR3 DNA: TGTGCCACCAGCAGAGATGGACGGGGCTACACCTTC; CDR3 protein: CATSRDGRGYTF
D gene: .; V gene: TRBV28; J gene: TRBJ2-2; clone size: .; CDR3 DNA: TGTGCCAGCAAGGACAGAAACACCGGGGAGCTGTTTTTT; CDR3 protein: CASKDRNTGELFF
D gene: TRBD1; V gene: TRBV4-1; J gene: TRBJ2-6; clone size: .; CDR3 DNA: TGCGCCAGCAGTGACAGGGAAACCCGCTCTGGGGCCAACGTCCTGACTTTC; CDR3 protein: CASSDRETRSGANVLTF
D gene: .; V gene: TRBV4-1; J gene: TRBJ2-3; clone size: few; CDR3 DNA: TGCGCCAGCAGCCCCCTTTACGGCCCTAAAGATACGCAGTATTTT; CDR3 protein: CASSPLYGPKDTQYF
D gene: .; V gene: TRBV19; J gene: TRBJ1-1; clone size: .; CDR3 DNA: TGTGCCAGTACTCCTAGGGCTCGTAGGACTGAAGCTTTCTTT; CDR3 protein: CASTPRARRTEAFF
D gene: TRBD1; V gene: TRBV4-1; J gene: TRBJ2-5; clone size: .; CDR3 DNA: TGCGCCAGCAGCCAAGATGGAACAGGGGGCGAGACCCAGTACTTC; CDR3 protein: CASSQDGTGGETQYF
D gene: .; V gene: TRBV21-1; J gene: TRBJ1-6; clone size: .; CDR3 DNA: TGTGCCAGCAGCAAAGTGCACCGGGAGACTGGCTCCTATAATTCACCCCTCCACTTT; CDR3 protein: CASSKVHRETGSYNSPLHF
D gene: TRBD1; V gene: TRBV10-1; J gene: TRBJ2-1; clone size: .; CDR3 DNA: TGCGCCAGCCGAATAGACAGGGGGCATGAGCAGTTCTTC; CDR3 protein: CASRIDRGHEQFF
D gene: .; V gene: TRBV11-2; J gene: TRBJ2-7; clone size: many; CDR3 DNA: TGTGCCAGCAGCTTGGGCTCGACATACTACGAGCAGTACTTC; CDR3 protein: CASSLGSTYYEQYF
D gene: .; V gene: TRBV5-1; J gene: TRBJ2-1; clone size: .; CDR3 DNA: TGCGCCAGCAGCTTGCTTCCGGGAATCACCTACAATGAGCAGTTCTTC; CDR3 protein: CASSLLPGITYNEQFF
D gene: .; V gene: TRBV14; J gene: TRBJ2-7; clone size: .; CDR3 DNA: TGTGCCAGCAGCCAAGATTATGGACAGCGCTACGAGCAGTACTTC; CDR3 protein: CASSQDYGQRYEQYF
D gene: .; V gene: TRBV2; J gene: TRBJ2-5; clone size: .; CDR3 DNA: TGTGCCAGCAGTGAATGGGGTGGGGAGACCCAGTACTTC; CDR3 protein: CASSEWGGETQYF
D gene: .; V gene: TRBV7-2; J gene: TRBJ1-5; clone size: once; CDR3 DNA: TGTGCCAGCAGCTTATTAGTCCAGGGGAGTCAGCCCCAGCATTTT; CDR3 protein: CASSLLVQGSQPQHF
D gene: TRBD2; V gene: TRBV6-5; J gene: TRBJ2-5; clone size: .; CDR3 DNA: TGTGCCAGCAGACCCCTCGGGGGGGGTCAAGAGACCCAGTACTTC; CDR3 protein: CASRPLGGGQETQYF
D gene: .; V gene: TRBV6-1; J gene: TRBJ1-5; clone size: once; CDR3 DNA: TGTGCCGCGGTGGCAGGACCCACTAGCAATCAGCCCCAGCATTTT; CDR3 protein: CAAVAGPTSNQPQHF
D gene: .; V gene: TRBV11-2; J gene: TRBJ2-7; clone size: few; CDR3 DNA: TGTGCCAGCAGCCTGGGCTTCTCCTACGAGCAGTACTTC; CDR3 protein: CASSLGFSYEQYF